A selection of T cell receptor beta chains follows, all from one sample in a study of T cell changes during pregnancy in multiple sclerosis. Here immunoSEQ multiplex PCR was the method, and the copy in TCRdb shows in-frame clones only, minus some. The table includes thousands of clones, about 80% detected once. The source was CD8+ T cells from peripheral blood mononuclear cells, collected in the second trimester of pregnancy. The source of these receptors is a female donor in good health, enrolled as a control in a pregnancy study. CDR3s include the opening cysteine and the closing phenylalanine or tryptophan. A D gene is named only where the DNA matches it firmly. For some rows the clone size is stated as once, few or many, or as a class when expanded; others skip it.

len	d_gene	abundance	v_gene	j_gene	CDR3nt	CDR3aa
17	TRBD1	NA	TRBV27	TRBJ1-5	TGTGCCAGCAGTTCCCCCCTGACAGGGGGAAGGAATCAGCCCCAGCATTTT	CASSSPLTGGRNQPQHF
17	NA	NA	TRBV11-3	TRBJ2-3	TGTGCCAGCAGCTTATCACCTGGGGGCCATAGCACAGATACGCAGTATTTT	CASSLSPGGHSTDTQYF
14	NA	NA	TRBV5-1	TRBJ1-3	TGCGCCAGCAGCCAGACAGCGGGTGGAAACACCATATATTTT	CASSQTAGGNTIYF
19	TRBD1	NA	TRBV7-8	TRBJ1-5	TGTGCCAGCAGCCTAAGGGCCGTGGGCGACAGGGCATACAATCAGCCCCAGCATTTT	CASSLRAVGDRAYNQPQHF
15	TRBD2	NA	TRBV6-1	TRBJ2-7	TGTGCCAGCAGTGAAGGGACTAGCGGGAGTTACGAGCAGTACTTC	CASSEGTSGSYEQYF
16	NA	NA	TRBV9	TRBJ2-1	TGTGCCAGCAGCGCGGGGGGCTCGGAAGTTTACAATGAGCAGTTCTTC	CASSAGGSEVYNEQFF
13	NA	NA	TRBV19	TRBJ2-7	TGTGCCAGTAGCATCGGTGGTACCGACGAGCAGTACTTC	CASSIGGTDEQYF
16	NA	NA	TRBV19	TRBJ1-2	TGTGCCAGTACGGGGGGCCGCCTCGACCTGGGGTATGGCTACACCTTC	CASTGGRLDLGYGYTF
12	TRBD2	NA	TRBV30	TRBJ2-7	TGTGCCTTACTAGCGCCCCCCTACGAGCAGTACTTC	CALLAPPYEQYF
15	NA	NA	TRBV5-1	TRBJ1-2	TGCGCCAGCAGCTCGGAGGGCAGGGAGGGATATGGCTACACCTTC	CASSSEGREGYGYTF
17	TRBD2	NA	TRBV11-3	TRBJ2-1	TGTGCCAGCAGCTTCCGGGCGGGAGGGCCCCTAAACAATGAGCAGTTCTTC	CASSFRAGGPLNNEQFF
14	NA	once	TRBV6-4	TRBJ2-7	TGTGCCAGCAGTGACTCAGTAGAGGGAGGCGAGCAGTACTTC	CASSDSVEGGEQYF
14	TRBD1	large	TRBV11-1	TRBJ1-5	TGTGCCAGCAGCCTCGGACAGGGGAATCAGCCCCAGCATTTT	CASSLGQGNQPQHF
14	TRBD2	NA	TRBV5-5	TRBJ2-5	TGTGCCAGCAGCCTCGGGACTAACGAAGAGACCCAGTACTTC	CASSLGTNEETQYF
15	TRBD2	few	TRBV6-1	TRBJ2-3	TGTGCCAGCACATCCCTAGCGGGGGGCGGGGATACGCAGTATTTT	CASTSLAGGGDTQYF
15	NA	NA	TRBV6-1	TRBJ2-2	TGTGCCAGCAGTGAAGAAACAGGGAACACCGGGGAGCTGTTTTTT	CASSEETGNTGELFF
13	NA	NA	TRBV4-3	TRBJ1-1	TGCGCCAGCAGTAAGGAGGGGTACACTGAAGCTTTCTTT	CASSKEGYTEAFF
14	TRBD1	NA	TRBV5-6	TRBJ1-2	TGTGCCAGCAGCTTGGACAGGGGGCTTGGTGGCTACACCTTC	CASSLDRGLGGYTF